Here is one T cell receptor beta chain with its context. Cells designated naive CD8 were CD45RO-negative and were positively selected for CCR7, with terminally differentiated effector memory CD45RA+ cells excluded. The sorted-subset replicate PCRs were given roughly 200 ng DNA, which is 27,000 or so T cell genomes. Assay: immunoSEQ multiplex PCR; the TCRdb copy retains only in-frame clones and omits some. The top ten hold 1.5% to 2% of the sample, which has about 1.9 million clones, 93% seen once. CDR3 length: 14 amino acids. V was clipped by 5 bases and J by 2 bases, with 13 bases between them. Germline assignment: CDR1 SGHVS and CDR2 FQNEAQ. These data are taken from a study of shared clonotypes between healthy human individuals.

The rearrangement joins TRBV7-8 to TRBJ2-7; D is undetermined. The origin of this receptor is a young man in good health. Some clones in this sample may be carry-over from other donors' samples. Sample: naive CD8+ T cells from PBMCs. CDR3 loop: CASSMGLPPYEQYF. DNA of the CDR3: TGTGCCAGCAGCATGGGATTACCCCCCTACGAGCAGTACTTC.